These 28 T cell receptor beta chains were all obtained from the same sample, sequenced in a study of regulatory T cells in long-lasting Graves disease. Researchers made TCR beta libraries by using iRepertoire HTBI primers and running Arm-PCR on CDR3 regions. TCRdb called the multiplex PCR reads again in MiXCR, with one record for every CDR3 protein. This table holds 550,000 to 650,000 distinct CDR3 sequences, around 15% found once. Time point denoted: newly diagnosed GD, antithyroid drugs for less than 3 months. The TCR library was made from RNA extracted from PBMCs. This sample was shared with a second study, whose subject was T cells in Graves' hyperthyroidism and ophthalmopathy.

The material sequenced was peripheral blood mononuclear cells (PBMCs), taken at new diagnosis, from a patient treated with antithyroid drugs. Receptors were obtained from a man between 18 and 35 years old with Graves disease.

With regard to this clonotype: The junction shows a germline mismatch at one end, possibly a read error. The chain recombines TRBV11-2 with TRBJ2-1, with a possible D match to TRBD2 (5 bases). This CDR3 region has 14 residues. Per germline, CDR1 SGHAT and CDR2 FQNNGV. The DNA for the CDR3 is TGTGCCAGCCGCTTACGGACTCGCCAGGATGAGCAGTTCTTC. As protein: CASRLRTRQDEQFF.

The chain uses TRBV29-1 and TRBJ2-1; no firm D call. The CDR3 runs to 11 residues. CDR1 and CDR2 (germline): SQVTM, ANQGSEA. The V and J ends lost 4 bases and 8 bases respectively, with 9 bases between them. CDR3 protein: CSVGFLDEQFF. CDR3 DNA: TGCAGCGTTGGTTTTCTGGATGAGCAGTTCTTC.

This clonotype was observed at least ten times. The chain uses TRBV12-3 or TRBV12-4 and TRBJ2-3; TRBD2 aligns across 13 bases. The V gene end was trimmed by 1 base and the J gene end by 3 bases; junction bases not matched to a gene: 1. The CDR3 has 16 residues. CDR3 region: CASSLGLAGGTDTQYF. In nucleotides, the CDR3 is TGTGCCAGCAGTTTAGGACTAGCGGGAGGTACAGATACGCAGTATTTT.

Turning to this clonotype: Because it lacks the conserved phenylalanine or tryptophan at the end, this CDR3 is likely a read error. This chain connects TRBV4-2 to TRBJ2-6; D uncertain. From germline, CDR1 is LGHNA and CDR2 YNFKEQ. V was shortened by 0 bases and J by 0 bases, with 12 bases between the two germline ends. CDR3 length: 18 amino acids. CDR3 sequence: CASSQDEGTGSGANVLTS. The CDR3 DNA sequence: TGTGCCAGCAGCCAAGATGAAGGTACGGGCTCTGGGGCCAACGTCCTGACTTCC.

This clonotype turned up a few times. The rearrangement links TRBV20-1 to TRBJ2-7; tentative D call: TRBD2 (6 bases). Deletions cut 4 bases from V and 7 bases from J, with 20 bases between. The CDR3 is made up of 14 amino acids. Germline lookup yields CDR1 DFQATT and CDR2 SNEGSKA (reference sequence). As DNA, the CDR3 is TGCAGTGCTAACGGGCACCCCAGGGCGGGAGAGCAGTACTTC. Its protein is CSANGHPRAGEQYF.

V and J are TRBV5-6 and TRBJ1-2, with D perhaps matching TRBD1 (5 bases). The CDR3 sequence is 16 residues long. With 0 bases removed from V and 0 bases from J, the gap between germline ends came to 12 bases. From germline, CDR1 is SGHDT and CDR2 YYEEEE. CDR3 bases: TGTGCCAGCAGCTTGGGGGACGGGTCCCCTAACTATGGCTACACCTTC. Protein product: CASSLGDGSPNYGYTF.

The rearrangement links TRBV5-1 to TRBJ2-2, with TRBD1 identical over 9 bases. The ends lost 5 bases at V and 3 bases at J; junction bases unmatched: 11. Per germline, CDR1 SGHRS and CDR2 YFSETQ. The CDR3 contains 17 residues. CDR3 DNA sequence: TGCGCCAGCAGTTTGAATACCGGGACAGGGCACACCGGGGAGCTGTTTTTT. This gives the protein CASSLNTGTGHTGELFF. The full variable domain, rest sourced from reference TRBV5-1 and TRBJ2-2, is KAGVTQTPRYLIKTRGQQVTLSCSPISGHRSVSWYQQTPGQGLQFLFEYFSETQRNKGNFPGRFSGRQFSNSRSEMNVSTLELGDSALYLCASSLNTGTGHTGELFFGEGSRLTVL.

CDR3: CASSPRAGFDTQYF. The CDR3 bases are TGTGCCAGCAGCCCCCGTGCCGGCTTTGATACGCAGTATTTT. This chain connects TRBV7-3 to TRBJ2-3, with unresolved D. There are 14 residues in the CDR3. V shed 5 bases and J shed 6 bases, with 15 bases lying between them. CDR1 is SGHTA, CDR2 FQGTGA, per germline. Combining the CDR3 with reference TRBV7-3 and TRBJ2-3 gives the whole variable domain GAGVSQTPSNKVTEKGKYVELRCDPISGHTALYWYRQSLGQGPEFLIYFQGTGAADDSGLPNDRFFAVRPEGSVSTLKIQRTERGDSAVYLCASSPRAGFDTQYFGPGTRLTVL.

Ten or more counts support this clonotype. This rearrangement joins TRBV12-3 or TRBV12-4 to TRBJ2-5; D not certain. V lost 3 bases and J 4 bases, leaving 6 bases between the germline ends. The CDR3 length is 12 residues. The CDR3 DNA reads TGTGCCAGCAGTTTTGGTGGAGAGACCCAGTACTTC. Protein product: CASSFGGETQYF.

To note about this clonotype: A much larger clone is a single base away; this may be a read error. The rearrangement uses TRBV27 and TRBJ2-4; the D is unclear. The germline CDR1 and CDR2 sequences are MNHEY and SMNVEV (reference sequence). The CDR3 extends over 13 amino acids. CDR3: CTSSYTSKNIQYF. In nucleotides, the CDR3 is TGTACCAGCAGTTACACATCCAAAAACATTCAGTACTTC.

This clonotype appeared a few times. This sequence joins TRBV6-1 and TRBJ2-5; 14 positions agree with TRBD2. CDR1 is MNHNS, CDR2 SASEGT, per germline. Trimming took 5 bases from V and 0 from J; bases not matched to a gene: 2. The CDR3 covers 16 residues. As DNA, the CDR3 is TGTGCCAGCAGTAGACTAGCGGGAGGGCACCAAGAGACCCAGTACTTC. Its translation is CASSRLAGGHQETQYF.

As regards this clonotype: This sequence may be a read error, since a much larger clone differs from it by one base. The chain links TRBV30 to TRBJ2-1, with a tentative D call TRBD2 (6 bases). The closer fit of TRBJ2-7 to the DNA end suggests the J call may be wrong. The CDR3 totals 13 residues. CDR1 GTSNPN and CDR2 SVGIG come from the germline V gene (reference sequence). In DNA, the CDR3 is TGTGCCTGGAGTCCGGGACTCATCGATGAGCAGTACTTC. Its translation is CAWSPGLIDEQYF.

V usage is TRBV5-1 and J usage is TRBJ2-5; 12 bases are shared with TRBD2. V gave up 4 bases and J gave up 1 base; unmatched junction bases: 5. CDR1 SGHRS and CDR2 YFSETQ come from the germline V gene. The CDR3 spans 16 residues. The CDR3 DNA sequence: TGCGCCAGCAGCAGGGGGACTAGCGGGCCCCAAGAGACCCAGTACTTC. The encoded protein is CASSRGTSGPQETQYF.

This clonotype appeared many times. CDR3 bases: TGCAGTGCTAGTAGCCCTCGGACTAGCAGTCAAGAGACCCAGTACTTC. Protein product: CSASSPRTSSQETQYF. V is TRBV20-1 and J is TRBJ2-5, with 8 bases fitting TRBD2. CDR1 DFQATT and CDR2 SNEGSKA come from the germline V gene (reference sequence). Losses at the gene ends were 3 bases for V and 2 bases for J; bases not matched to a gene: 11. The CDR3 is 16 residues long.

J is TRBJ2-7 and V is TRBV6-2 or TRBV6-3, with D possibly matching TRBD1 (6 bases). The germline gives CDR1 MNHEY, CDR2 SVGEGT. V was cut by 0 bases and J by 2 bases, with 14 bases left in between. This CDR3 region has 16 residues. The DNA of the CDR3 is TGTGCCAGCAGTTACTCCGGGGACACACGGACCTACGAGCAGTACTTC. It encodes CASSYSGDTRTYEQYF.

DNA of the CDR3: TGTGCCAGCAGTTACTCGAAGGTGACCAGCGGACAGGACATTTTTGAGCAGTTCTTC. It translates to CASSYSKVTSGQDIFEQFF. This sequence joins TRBV6-5 and TRBJ2-1, with 7 bases that match TRBD1. CDR3 length: 19 residues. The J segment lost 9 bases and the V segment lost 0 bases, leaving 20 bases of the junction unmatched. Germline-derived CDR1 and CDR2 are MNHEY and SVGAGI.

This clonotype was detected only a few times. The J gene is TRBJ2-7, the V gene TRBV15; no firm D call. V lost 0 bases to trimming and J lost 3 bases, with 6 bases between them. Germline CDR1 reads LNHNV; CDR2 reads YYDKDF (reference sequence). This CDR3 comprises 13 residues. CDR3 in DNA: TGTGCCACCAGCAGAGATGGGGACTACGAGCAGTACTTC. It specifies CATSRDGDYEQYF.

This clonotype was seen many times. J is TRBJ2-3 and V is TRBV19; TRBD2 agrees at 9 bases. This CDR3 is 15 amino acids long. Germline trimming cut 6 bases from V and 6 bases from J; bases unmatched to any gene: 10. Germline V lookup: CDR1 LNHDA, CDR2 SQIVND (reference sequence). The CDR3 nucleotides are TGTGCCAGTAGGAGCGAACTAGCGGGTCGGGATACGCAGTATTTT. As protein: CASRSELAGRDTQYF.

The gene calls are TRBV9 and TRBJ2-3; D may be TRBD1 (6 bases). This CDR3 spans 13 amino acids. The germline V gene has CDR1 SGDLS and CDR2 YYNGEE. V lost 4 bases, J lost 5 bases, and 11 bases lay in between. The CDR3 region has the DNA TGTGCCAGCAGCTCACAGGGACAAGATACGCAGTATTTT. Residues: CASSSQGQDTQYF.

This clonotype was picked up many times. The chain recombines TRBV29-1 with TRBJ2-7, with no clear D. The CDR3 sequence is 11 residues long. Germline V lookup: CDR1 SQVTM, CDR2 ANQGSEA. The CDR3 protein is CSARSSYEQYF. CDR3 coding DNA: TGCAGTGCTCGGAGTTCCTACGAGCAGTACTTC.

This clonotype turned up a few times. This chain uses TRBV4-1 with TRBJ2-5; D could derive from TRBD1 or TRBD2 (5 bases each). The V end was cut by 1 base, the J end by 7 bases, with 22 bases between. CDR1 is MGHRA, CDR2 YSYEKL, per germline. This CDR3 is 17 amino acids long. The CDR3 nucleotides read TGCGCCAGCAGCCAAGCCAATATGGGGCTAGCCATTGGGACCCAGTACTTC. This translates into CASSQANMGLAIGTQYF.

In this sample, this clonotype turned up many times. The chain links TRBV3-1 to TRBJ2-7; D assignment may be TRBD1 or TRBD2 (5 bases each). Trimming stripped 1 base from V and 4 bases from J, with 14 bases between. In germline, CDR1 is LGHDT, CDR2 YNNKEL (reference sequence). The CDR3 is 15 amino acids. This CDR3 reads CASSQVSLEGYEQYF. The CDR3 DNA follows: TGTGCCAGCAGCCAAGTTTCACTAGAGGGGTACGAGCAGTACTTC.

This clonotype appeared many times. V usage is TRBV7-2 and J usage is TRBJ2-5, with 8 bases matching TRBD2. Germline V gene lookup returns CDR1 SGHTA and CDR2 FQGNSA. The CDR3 totals 15 residues. J gave up 9 bases and V 6 bases, and 15 bases lay outside the gene matches. The chain's CDR3 is CASRGAGGQSKAQYF. The CDR3 DNA reads TGTGCCAGCAGGGGCGCGGGGGGACAATCAAAGGCCCAGTACTTC.

The sample holds a few counts of this clonotype. This chain links TRBV3-1 with TRBJ1-2; 8 bases line up with TRBD1. The CDR3 contains 15 residues. Germline V gives CDR1 LGHDT, CDR2 YNNKEL (reference sequence). V shed 6 bases and J 0 bases; nucleotides not matched to a gene: 6. CDR3 sequence reads: CASSPGGLANYGYTF. Here the CDR3 DNA reads TGTGCCAGCAGTCCAGGGGGCCTAGCTAACTATGGCTACACCTTC.

V is TRBV4-1 and J is TRBJ2-1; 12 positions agree with TRBD2. Unmatched junction bases numbered 11, after V lost 2 bases and J lost 0 bases. There are 20 residues in the CDR3. The germline CDR1 and CDR2 sequences are MGHRA and YSYEKL. CDR3 amino acids: CASSQPGLAGGRSSYNEQFF. As DNA, the CDR3 is TGCGCCAGCAGCCAACCGGGACTAGCGGGCGGTCGCAGCTCCTACAATGAGCAGTTCTTC.

With respect to this clonotype: A much larger clone differs from this one at a single base, so this may be a read error. The rearrangement links TRBV24-1 to TRBJ2-7; D possibly uses TRBD1 or TRBD2 (5 bases each). Germline V gene sequence: CDR1 KGHDR, CDR2 SFDVKD. The CDR3 spans 14 residues. The CDR3 spells CATRWWDASYGQYF. DNA of the CDR3: TGTGCCACCAGGTGGTGGGACGCCTCCTACGGGCAGTACTTC.

This clonotype was found many times. V is TRBV2 and J is TRBJ1-2; D is unresolved. CDR1 is SNHLY and CDR2 is FYNNEI in the germline V gene. This CDR3 is built from 13 residues. V was clipped by 3 bases and J by 7 bases, with 12 bases between them. CDR3 DNA sequence: TGTGCCAGCAGTGAGAGCTTGAGGGCTGGCTACACCTTC. It translates to CASSESLRAGYTF.

The chain combines TRBV3-1 with TRBJ1-2; the match to TRBD1 covers 7 bases. Germline V gene data show CDR1 as LGHDT and CDR2 as YNNKEL (reference sequence). With 0 bases clipped from V and 2 bases from J, the junction kept 6 bases outside the gene matches. This CDR3 spans 16 amino acids. CDR3 loop: CASSQEGGGRNYGYTF. CDR3 nucleotide sequence: TGTGCCAGCAGCCAAGAGGGAGGGGGCCGAAACTATGGCTACACCTTC.